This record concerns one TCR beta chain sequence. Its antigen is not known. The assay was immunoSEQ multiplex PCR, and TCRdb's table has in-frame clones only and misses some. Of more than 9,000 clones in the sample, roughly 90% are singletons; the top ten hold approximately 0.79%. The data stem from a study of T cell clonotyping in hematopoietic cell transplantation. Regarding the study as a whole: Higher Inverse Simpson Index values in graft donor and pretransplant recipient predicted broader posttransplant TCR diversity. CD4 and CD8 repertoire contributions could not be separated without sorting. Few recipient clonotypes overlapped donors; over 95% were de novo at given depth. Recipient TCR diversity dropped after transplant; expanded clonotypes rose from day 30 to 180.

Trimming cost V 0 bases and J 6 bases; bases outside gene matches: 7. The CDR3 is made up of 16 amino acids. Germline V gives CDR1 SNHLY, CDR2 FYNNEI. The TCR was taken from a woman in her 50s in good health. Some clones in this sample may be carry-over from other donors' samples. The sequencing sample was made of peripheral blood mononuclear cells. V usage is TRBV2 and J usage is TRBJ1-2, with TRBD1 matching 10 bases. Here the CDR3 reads CASSEALQGTGDGYTF. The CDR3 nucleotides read TGTGCCAGCAGTGAAGCGCTTCAAGGGACAGGGGATGGCTACACCTTC.